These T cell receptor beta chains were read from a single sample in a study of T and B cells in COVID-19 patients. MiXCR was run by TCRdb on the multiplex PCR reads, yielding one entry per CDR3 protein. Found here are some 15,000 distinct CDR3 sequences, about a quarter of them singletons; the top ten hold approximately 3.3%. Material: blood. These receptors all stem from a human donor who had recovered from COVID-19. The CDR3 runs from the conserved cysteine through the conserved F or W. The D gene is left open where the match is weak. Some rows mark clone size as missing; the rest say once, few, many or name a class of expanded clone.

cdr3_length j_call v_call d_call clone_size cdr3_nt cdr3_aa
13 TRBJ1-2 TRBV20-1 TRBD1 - TGCAGTGCTCCCGGGACAGGGGGCTATGGCTACACCTTC CSAPGTGGYGYTF
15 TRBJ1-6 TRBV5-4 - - TGTGCCAGCAGCTTGGAGGTCAGCTTGAATTCACCCCTCCACTTT CASSLEVSLNSPLHF
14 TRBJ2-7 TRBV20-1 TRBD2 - TGCAGTGCCAAAATGGGACTAGGGGTCTACGAGCAGTACTTC CSAKMGLGVYEQYF
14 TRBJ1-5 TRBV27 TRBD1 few TGTGCCAGCAGTTTGGCAGGGGGCAGGCAGCCCCAGCATTTT CASSLAGGRQPQHF
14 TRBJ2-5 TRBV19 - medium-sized TGTGCCAGTAGTCCACGACTAAGTATAGAGACCCAGTACTTC CASSPRLSIETQYF
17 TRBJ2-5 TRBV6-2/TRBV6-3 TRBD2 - TGTGCCAGCAGTTACTGGGCAGCGGGAGTGGAGGGGGAGACCCAGTACTTC CASSYWAAGVEGETQYF
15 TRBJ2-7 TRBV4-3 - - TGCGCCAGCAGCCAAGGTGAGGGAAGCTCCTACGAGCAGTACTTC CASSQGEGSSYEQYF
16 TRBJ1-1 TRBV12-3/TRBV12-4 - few TGTGCCAGCAGGCTAACCCGCAAGTGGCCTAACGGTGAAGCTTTCTTT CASRLTRKWPNGEAFF
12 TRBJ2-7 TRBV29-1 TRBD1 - TGCAGCGCCGGACAGGCGTCCTACGAGCAGTACTTC CSAGQASYEQYF
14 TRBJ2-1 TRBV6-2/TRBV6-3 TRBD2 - TGTGCCAGCGGAATAGCGGGAGGGAACAATGAGCAGTTCTTC CASGIAGGNNEQFF
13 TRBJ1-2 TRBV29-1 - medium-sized TGCAGCGTTGATCTCGGCAGGGGTAATGGCTACACCTTC CSVDLGRGNGYTF
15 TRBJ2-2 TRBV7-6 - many TGTGCCAGCAGCTTAGTCGGTTCTAACACCGGGGAGCTGTTTTTT CASSLVGSNTGELFF
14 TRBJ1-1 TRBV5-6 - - TGTGCCAGCAGTCCGACCGGTTGGGGGGTGGAAGCTTTCTTT CASSPTGWGVEAFF
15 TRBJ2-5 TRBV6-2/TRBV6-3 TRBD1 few TGTGCCAGCAGTACCGGGACAGGGTTTATGGAGACCCAGTACTTC CASSTGTGFMETQYF
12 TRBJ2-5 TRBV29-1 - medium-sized TGCAGCGTTGGGCCAAGCCAAGAGACCCAGTACTTC CSVGPSQETQYF
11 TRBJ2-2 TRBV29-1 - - TGCAGCGTTGAAGGGCAGCGGGAGCTGTTTTTT CSVEGQRELFF
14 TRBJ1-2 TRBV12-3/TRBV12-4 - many TGTGCCAGCAGGACCTCGGGTCGGCGGGATGGCTACACCTTC CASRTSGRRDGYTF
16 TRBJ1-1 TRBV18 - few TGTGCCAGCTCACCTCGAGGGATTGGAAGGAACACTGAAGCTTTCTTT CASSPRGIGRNTEAFF
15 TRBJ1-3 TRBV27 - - TGTGCCAGCAGTTTATATCCGAGCTCTGGAAACACCATATATTTT CASSLYPSSGNTIYF
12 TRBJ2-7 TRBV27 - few TGTGCCAGCAGTTTAGGCGGCGGCGAGCAGTACTTC CASSLGGGEQYF
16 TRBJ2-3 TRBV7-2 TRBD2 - TGTGCCAGCAGCTTAGGTGGCGGGAGGGCACGAGATACGCAGTATTTT CASSLGGGRARDTQYF
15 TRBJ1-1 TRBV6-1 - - TGTGCCAGCAGTCCAACGGAGGGGTTTGGGACTGAAGCTTTCTTT CASSPTEGFGTEAFF
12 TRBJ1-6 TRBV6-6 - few TGTGCCAGCAGGGAGGGAAATTCACCCCTCCACTTT CASREGNSPLHF
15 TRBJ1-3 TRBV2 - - TGTGCCAGCAGTGAAGAAGGGGTTGCTGGAAACACCATATATTTT CASSEEGVAGNTIYF
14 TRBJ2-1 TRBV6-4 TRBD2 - TGTGCCAGCAGTACGGCGGGGGAGGGCAATGAGCAGTTCTTC CASSTAGEGNEQFF
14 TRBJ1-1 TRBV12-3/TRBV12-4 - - TGTGCCAGCAGTTTAGGAGGACCCGGGACTGAAGCTTTCTTT CASSLGGPGTEAFF
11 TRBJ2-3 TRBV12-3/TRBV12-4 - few TGTGCCAGCAGTTTTTCAGATACGCAGTATTTT CASSFSDTQYF
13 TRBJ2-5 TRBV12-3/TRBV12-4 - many TGTGCCAGCAGTACCACAGGGATGGAGACCCAGTACTTC CASSTTGMETQYF
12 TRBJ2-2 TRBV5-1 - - TGCGCCAGCAGCTTGGCCACCGGGGAGCTGTTTTTT CASSLATGELFF